The T cell receptor beta chain under discussion was sequenced for a study of beta chain features in type 1 diabetes. Study-wide results and limits: TCRB repertoires of naive, central memory and Treg cells appeared more similar among patients than among healthy donors. High TCR expression in some cells could lead to their over-representation in cDNA sequencing. Among all four CD4+ subsets, Type 1 diabetes patients had TCRB CDR3s that were moderately but significantly shorter. Equally in patients and controls, PCR might preferentially amplify shorter templates.

Germline CDR1 and CDR2: LGHNA and YNFKEQ. V dropped 2 bases and J dropped 8 bases, with 15 bases sitting between them. The CDR3 contains 15 residues. Expressed TCRB transcripts were sequenced after all isolated RNA was converted to cDNA. Sequencing was performed with immunoSEQ multiplex PCR; in TCRdb, only in-frame clones are kept and a portion is missing. The repertoire holds 500,000 to 850,000 clones, over 12% seen once, with 0.035% to 0.04% in the top ten. This clone was seen only a few times. Antigen unknown. The sample consisted of naive CD4+ T cells from blood. The origin of this receptor is a man in his late teens or twenties with type 1 diabetes. The V gene is TRBV4-2, the J gene TRBJ2-2; D is tentatively TRBD1 or TRBD2 (5 bases each). In DNA, the CDR3 is TGTGCCAGCAGCCAACTGGGACGCTTAGAAGGGGAGCTGTTTTTT. Protein product: CASSQLGRLEGELFF.